Each of the 20 T cell receptor beta chains below was sequenced from the same sample in a study of blood T cells in healthy people across ages. Alongside a J-beta primer mix, a sample-barcoded 5' primer served in a second PCR lasting roughly 6 to 12 cycles. One entry per CDR3 protein results from TCRdb running MiXCR on the 5' RACE reads. The sample shows 1.4 million or so distinct CDR3 sequences, approximately 39% of them seen only once. Input material: blood. Source of these receptors: a woman younger than 30 in good health.

To note about this clonotype: One junction end does not reproduce the germline sequence, and a read error may be involved. The chain joins TRBV7-9 to TRBJ2-2; D tentatively fits TRBD1 or TRBD2 (6 bases each). The CDR3 has 16 amino acids. Germline CDR1 is SEHNR and CDR2 is FQNEAQ (reference sequence). This CDR3 is CASSLVARGGTGGLFF. The CDR3 coding sequence is TGTGCCAGCAGCTTAGTGGCCAGGGGAGGCACCGGGGGGCTGTTTTTT. Full variable domain (remainder filled in from reference TRBV7-9 and TRBJ2-2): DTGVSQNPRHKITKRGQNVTFRCDPISEHNRLYWYRQTLGQGPEFLTYFQNEAQLEKSRLLSDRFSAERPKGSFSTLEIQRTEQGDSAMYLCASSLVARGGTGGLFFGEGSRLTVL.

This chain uses TRBV29-1 with TRBJ1-1; D is ambiguous. Germline V gene sequence: CDR1 SQVTM, CDR2 ANQGSEA. V lost 6 bases, J lost 1 base, and 12 bases lay in between. The CDR3 consists of 13 residues. CDR3 coding DNA: TGCAGCGTGGGAGACTCAGCGAACACTGAAGCTTTCTTT. Protein product: CSVGDSANTEAFF.

As concerns this clonotype: This may be a read error, as it is one base from a much larger clone. V usage is TRBV3-1 and J usage is TRBJ2-1; D may be TRBD2 (6 bases). Trimming took off 6 bases at V and 13 bases at J, with 13 bases between the two ends. The CDR3 sequence is 11 residues long. Germline V lookup: CDR1 LGHDT, CDR2 YNNKEL (reference sequence). CDR3 residues: CASRSGETQFF. CDR3 bases: TGTGCCAGCAGGTCGGGGGAGACCCAGTTCTTC.

Turning to this clonotype: A read error may explain this, as a much larger clone is one base away. CDR3 protein: CASSQEEGSYEQFF. The CDR3 DNA sequence: TGCGCCAGCAGCCAAGAAGAGGGCAGCTACGAGCAGTTCTTC. The chain recombines TRBV4-3 with TRBJ2-1, with D perhaps TRBD2 (5 bases). Germline loops: CDR1 LGHNA, CDR2 YSLEER. The CDR3 runs 14 residues. Trimming pared 0 bases from V and 10 bases from J, leaving 13 bases between.

This clonotype has ten or more counts. This chain connects TRBV4-1 to TRBJ1-2, with D unresolved. Between the trimmed V and J ends, which lost 1 base and 6 bases, there was a span of 12 bases. Germline CDR1 and CDR2: MGHRA and YSYEKL. The CDR3 loop spans 14 amino acids. The CDR3 reads CASSQVVGIDGYTF. The CDR3 DNA is TGCGCCAGCAGCCAAGTTGTAGGGATAGATGGCTACACCTTC.

The chain has TRBV5-4 and TRBJ1-2, with D perhaps TRBD1 (6 bases). This CDR3 has 12 residues. Germline values: CDR1 SGHNT, CDR2 YYREEE (reference sequence). Trimming shortened V by 4 bases and J by 10 bases, and 14 bases separated the two germline ends. Written as DNA, the CDR3 is TGTGCCAGCAGCCACCGAACAGGGAACTACACCTTC. This gives the protein CASSHRTGNYTF.

V gene TRBV4-3 combines with J gene TRBJ1-5; no clear D gene. The CDR3 is 15 amino acids. Germline V CDR1 and CDR2: LGHNA, YSLEER. Trimming shortened V by 0 bases and J by 4 bases, and 10 bases separated the two germline ends. CDR3 in DNA: TGCGCCAGCAGCCAAGATGCCGGGATGAATCAGCCCCAGCATTTT. It translates to CASSQDAGMNQPQHF.

The V call is TRBV4-2, the J call TRBJ2-7; D not resolved. The CDR3 is 13 amino acids. The V end lost 1 base, the J end lost 2 bases, and 6 bases lay between the germline ends. The germline gives CDR1 LGHNA, CDR2 YNFKEQ. CDR3 bases: TGTGCCAGCAGCCAAGCCGTTGCCTACGAGCAGTACTTC. It codes for CASSQAVAYEQYF.

This rearrangement joins TRBV29-1 to TRBJ1-1; tentative D call: TRBD1 (6 bases). Trimming cost V 6 bases and J 0 bases, with 11 bases left between them. This CDR3 is 13 amino acids long. Germline V gene lookup returns CDR1 SQVTM and CDR2 ANQGSEA. The CDR3 loop is CSVGQQLNTEAFF. The DNA for the CDR3 is TGCAGCGTCGGACAGCAATTGAACACTGAAGCTTTCTTT.

Concerning this clonotype: The junction departs from germline at one end; a sequencing error may be responsible. This chain uses TRBV20-1 with TRBJ1-5; maybe TRBD1 (5 bases). This CDR3 region has 13 residues. The germline CDR1 and CDR2 sequences are DFQATT and SNEGSKA (reference sequence). This CDR3 reads CSASPSGDQHQHF. In nucleotides, the CDR3 is TGCAGTGCTAGTCCCTCGGGGGATCAGCACCAGCATTTT.

The chain couples TRBV6-2 or TRBV6-3 to TRBJ2-5, with a tentative D call TRBD1 (5 bases). Germline values: CDR1 MNHEY, CDR2 SVGEGT. CDR3 length: 15 residues. V was shortened by 4 bases and J by 2 bases, with 14 bases between the two germline ends. For the CDR3, the DNA is TGTGCCAGCAGTTTCGAGACAGTGATTCAAGAGACCCAGTACTTC. Residues: CASSFETVIQETQYF.

This clonotype was picked up a small number of times. The rearrangement joins TRBV5-1 to TRBJ2-7; D not certain. V was shortened by 4 bases and J by 4 bases, with 18 bases between the two germline ends. This CDR3 spans 15 amino acids. CDR1 and CDR2 (germline): SGHRS, YFSETQ. The CDR3 protein is CASSLPGSSRYEQYF. CDR3 sequence (DNA): TGCGCCAGCAGCCTACCCGGAAGCTCCAGGTACGAGCAGTACTTC.

This clonotype was observed many times. Here the CDR3 reads CASSLSRGSNYGYTF. The CDR3, as DNA: TGCGCCAGCAGCCTGAGCAGGGGGTCTAACTATGGCTACACCTTC. The chain recombines TRBV5-1 with TRBJ1-2; 7 positions match TRBD1. Trimming at V came to 4 bases and at J to 0 bases, leaving 6 bases not matched to a gene. The germline V gene encodes CDR1 SGHRS and CDR2 YFSETQ. The CDR3 is 15 residues long. Variable domain in full (rest from reference TRBV5-1 and TRBJ1-2): KAGVTQTPRYLIKTRGQQVTLSCSPISGHRSVSWYQQTPGQGLQFLFEYFSETQRNKGNFPGRFSGRQFSNSRSEMNVSTLELGDSALYLCASSLSRGSNYGYTFGSGTRLTVV.

This clonotype was detected ten times or more. The V call is TRBV20-1, the J call TRBJ1-6; D is unresolved. Trimming took 7 bases from V and 7 from J, leaving 11 bases between them. Per germline, CDR1 DFQATT and CDR2 SNEGSKA (reference sequence). The CDR3 extends over 12 amino acids. CDR3 sequence (DNA): TGCAGTGAGAGACGGGGAAATTCACCCCTCCACTTT. Translated: CSERRGNSPLHF.

This clonotype was seen only a few times. CDR3: CASSQDGVATNEKLFF. The CDR3 DNA sequence: TGCGCCAGCAGCCAAGACGGGGTGGCAACTAATGAAAAACTGTTTTTT. The J gene is TRBJ1-4, the V gene TRBV4-1; D is undetermined. V gave up 0 bases and J gave up 0 bases, with 8 bases separating them. Per the germline V gene, CDR1 is MGHRA and CDR2 is YSYEKL. This CDR3 contains 16 residues.

The chain uses TRBV4-3 and TRBJ2-5, with 7 bases that match TRBD1. The V and J ends lost 5 bases and 1 base, in that order; junction bases with no gene match: 13. The CDR3 length is 17 residues. Germline CDR1 is LGHNA and CDR2 is YSLEER. Written as DNA, the CDR3 is TGCGCCAGCAGCAGGGTCCAGGGGGTAATCAGCCAAGAGACCCAGTACTTC. Its protein is CASSRVQGVISQETQYF.

This clonotype has a count of ten or more. This chain uses TRBV4-3 with TRBJ1-4, with TRBD1 as a possible D gene (6 bases). This CDR3 has 16 residues. Germline loops: CDR1 LGHNA, CDR2 YSLEER. Trimming pared 1 base from V and 7 bases from J, leaving 16 bases between. CDR3 sequence reads: CASSQVGLDRPEKLFF. The DNA of the CDR3 is TGCGCCAGCAGCCAAGTTGGCCTAGACAGGCCTGAAAAACTGTTTTTT.

The chain recombines TRBV4-1 with TRBJ1-5; D is unclear. Germline V lookup: CDR1 MGHRA, CDR2 YSYEKL. Deletions cut 0 bases from V and 4 bases from J, with 10 bases between. This CDR3 spans 15 amino acids. The DNA of the CDR3 is TGCGCCAGCAGCCAAGATTGGTCGAAAAATCAGCCCCAGCATTTT. Amino acid sequence: CASSQDWSKNQPQHF.

The chain uses TRBV20-1 and TRBJ2-2; D possibly corresponds to TRBD2 (5 bases). The CDR3 covers 12 residues. Germline CDR1 and CDR2: DFQATT and SNEGSKA (reference sequence). Trimming shortened V by 0 bases and J by 10 bases, and 9 bases separated the two germline ends. CDR3 sequence: CSARDRGLELFF. Here the CDR3 DNA reads TGCAGTGCTAGAGATAGAGGGTTGGAGCTGTTTTTT.

This clonotype was recorded a few times. The V gene is TRBV18, the J gene TRBJ2-7; possible D gene TRBD2, 7 bases. Germline values: CDR1 KGHSH, CDR2 LQKENI. Trimming stripped 4 bases from V and 1 base from J, with 17 bases between. This CDR3 is built from 16 residues. Here the CDR3 DNA reads TGTGCCAGCTCACAGGGAGGGGGGACATCGTCCTACGAGCAGTACTTC. It codes for CASSQGGGTSSYEQYF. Using reference TRBV18 and TRBJ2-7 for the parts outside the CDR3, the full variable domain is NAGVMQNPRHLVRRRGQEARLRCSPMKGHSHVYWYRQLPEEGLKFMVYLQKENIIDESGMPKERFSAEFPKEGPSILRIQQVVRGDSAAYFCASSQGGGTSSYEQYFGPGTRLTVT.